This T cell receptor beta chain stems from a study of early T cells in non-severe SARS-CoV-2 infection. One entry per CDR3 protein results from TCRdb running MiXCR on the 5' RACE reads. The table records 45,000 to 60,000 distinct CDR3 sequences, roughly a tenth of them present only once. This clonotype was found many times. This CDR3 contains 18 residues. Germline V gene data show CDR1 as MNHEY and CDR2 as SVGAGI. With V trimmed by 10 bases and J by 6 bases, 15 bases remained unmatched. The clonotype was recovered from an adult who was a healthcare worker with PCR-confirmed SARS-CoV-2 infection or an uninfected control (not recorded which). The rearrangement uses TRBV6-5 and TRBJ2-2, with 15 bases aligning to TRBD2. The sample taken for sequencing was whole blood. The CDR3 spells CATTGLTGLAGGSGELFF. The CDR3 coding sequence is TGTGCCACCACCGGGCTGACGGGACTAGCGGGAGGATCCGGGGAGCTGTTTTTT.